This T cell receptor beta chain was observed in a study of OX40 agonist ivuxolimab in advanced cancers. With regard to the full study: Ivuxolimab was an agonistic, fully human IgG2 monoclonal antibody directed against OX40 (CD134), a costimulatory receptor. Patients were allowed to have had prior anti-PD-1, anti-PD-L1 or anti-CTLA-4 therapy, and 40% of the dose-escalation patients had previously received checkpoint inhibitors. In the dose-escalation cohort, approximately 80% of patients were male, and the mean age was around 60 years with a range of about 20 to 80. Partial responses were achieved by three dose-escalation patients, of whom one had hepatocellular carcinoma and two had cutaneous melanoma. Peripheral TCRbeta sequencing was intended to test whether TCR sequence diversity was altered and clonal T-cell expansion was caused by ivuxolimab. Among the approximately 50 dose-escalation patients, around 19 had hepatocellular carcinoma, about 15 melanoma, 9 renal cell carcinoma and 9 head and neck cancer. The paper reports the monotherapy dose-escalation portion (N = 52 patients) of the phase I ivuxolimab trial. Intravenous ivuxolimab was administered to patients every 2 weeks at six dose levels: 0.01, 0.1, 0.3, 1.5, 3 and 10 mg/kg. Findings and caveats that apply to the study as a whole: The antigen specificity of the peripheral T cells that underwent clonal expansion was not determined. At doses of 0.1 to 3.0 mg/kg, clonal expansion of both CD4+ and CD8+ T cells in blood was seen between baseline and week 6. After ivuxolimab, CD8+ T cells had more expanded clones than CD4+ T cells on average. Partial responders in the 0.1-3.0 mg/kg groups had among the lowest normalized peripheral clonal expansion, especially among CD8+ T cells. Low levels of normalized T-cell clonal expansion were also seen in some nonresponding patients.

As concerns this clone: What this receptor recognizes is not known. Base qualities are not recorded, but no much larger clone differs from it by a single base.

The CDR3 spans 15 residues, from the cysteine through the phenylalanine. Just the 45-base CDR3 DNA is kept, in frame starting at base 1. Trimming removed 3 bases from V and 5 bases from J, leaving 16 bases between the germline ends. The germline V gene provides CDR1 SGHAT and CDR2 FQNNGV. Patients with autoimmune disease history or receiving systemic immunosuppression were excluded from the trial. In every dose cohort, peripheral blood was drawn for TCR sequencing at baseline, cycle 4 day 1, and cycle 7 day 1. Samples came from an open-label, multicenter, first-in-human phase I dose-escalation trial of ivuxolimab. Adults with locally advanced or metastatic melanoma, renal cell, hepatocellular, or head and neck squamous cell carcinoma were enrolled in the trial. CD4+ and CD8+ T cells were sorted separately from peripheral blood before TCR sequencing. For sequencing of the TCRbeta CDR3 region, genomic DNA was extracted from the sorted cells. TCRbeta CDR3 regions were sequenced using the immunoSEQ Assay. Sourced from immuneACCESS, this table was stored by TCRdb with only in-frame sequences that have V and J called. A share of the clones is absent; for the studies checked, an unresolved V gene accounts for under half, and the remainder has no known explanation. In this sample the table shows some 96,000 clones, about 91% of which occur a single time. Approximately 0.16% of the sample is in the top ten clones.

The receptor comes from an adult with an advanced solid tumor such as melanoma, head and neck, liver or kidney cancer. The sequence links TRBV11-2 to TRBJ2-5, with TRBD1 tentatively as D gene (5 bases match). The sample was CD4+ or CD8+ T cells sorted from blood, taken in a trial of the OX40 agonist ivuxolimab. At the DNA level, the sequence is TGTGCCAGCAGCTTCGATATACAGGTGTATGAGACCCAGTACTTC. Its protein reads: CASSFDIQVYETQYF.